This entry lists 18 T cell receptor beta chains sequenced from one sample in a study of T cell responses to AZD1222 COVID-19 vaccine. Sequencing used immunoSEQ multiplex PCR; TCRdb keeps in-frame clones, though not all of them. The sample carries about 67,000 clones, around 84% recorded once. Sample: peripheral blood, taken on day 0 of AZD1222 vaccination. These receptors were collected from an adult in good health.

The chain has TRBV7-6 and TRBJ1-6; D possibly corresponds to TRBD1 (6 bases). The CDR3 totals 15 residues. Trimming shortened V by 5 bases and J by 6 bases, and 14 bases separated the two germline ends. The germline gives CDR1 SGHVS, CDR2 FNYEAQ. The CDR3 protein is CASSNGGQTNSPLHF. CDR3 nucleotides: TGTGCCAGCAGCAACGGAGGACAGACTAATTCACCCCTCCACTTT.

The V and J genes are TRBV11-1 and TRBJ1-1; D uncertain. This CDR3 region has 13 residues. Looked up from germline, CDR1 is SGHAT and CDR2 is FQDESV (reference sequence). The V gene lost 5 bases and the J gene lost 0 bases, with 7 bases spanning the gap. Here the CDR3 reads CASSPRVNTEAFF. The CDR3 region has the DNA TGTGCCAGCAGCCCTCGTGTGAACACTGAAGCTTTCTTT.

The rearrangement uses TRBV9 and TRBJ1-4; 9 bases align to TRBD1. Germline V CDR1 and CDR2: SGDLS, YYNGEE. The V segment lost 4 bases and the J segment 2 bases; nucleotides outside the gene matches: 6. CDR3 length: 16 residues. The CDR3 DNA reads TGTGCCAGCAGCCCGGGGACAGGGCGGACTAATGAAAAACTGTTTTTT. This sequence encodes CASSPGTGRTNEKLFF.

The V call is TRBV29-1, the J call TRBJ2-3, with 9 bases that match TRBD1. J lost 6 bases, V lost 5 bases, and 9 bases had no gene match. Germline V gene data show CDR1 as SQVTM and CDR2 as ANQGSEA. The CDR3 is 14 amino acids. CDR3 DNA sequence: TGCAGCGTTCAACCGGGACAGGGACGGGATACGCAGTATTTT. This gives the protein CSVQPGQGRDTQYF.

This clone occurred once. The chain combines TRBV3-1 (or the pseudogene TRBV3-2) with TRBJ2-2; D is possibly TRBD1 (6 bases). With 1 base removed from V and 4 bases from J, the gap between germline ends came to 7 bases. The CDR3 is 14 residues long. Germline lookup yields CDR1 LGHDT and CDR2 YNNKEL (reference sequence). This CDR3 reads CASSQGGGTGELFF. The CDR3, as DNA: TGTGCCAGCAGCCAAGGAGGGGGCACCGGGGAGCTGTTTTTT.

This clone was counted once. The chain links TRBV9 to TRBJ1-3; D not resolved. Germline V gene lookup returns CDR1 SGDLS and CDR2 YYNGEE. The V and J ends lost 2 bases and 8 bases respectively, with 20 bases between them. The CDR3 is made up of 16 amino acids. This CDR3 reads CASSVHPSGGRDTIYF. CDR3 DNA sequence: TGTGCCAGCAGCGTTCATCCCTCGGGAGGGAGAGACACCATATATTTT.

This chain joins TRBV13 and TRBJ2-1, with D hard to call. In germline, CDR1 is PRHDT, CDR2 FYEKMQ (reference sequence). V was shortened by 8 bases and J by 2 bases, with 10 bases between the two germline ends. This CDR3 contains 13 residues. The CDR3 protein is CASVTRPYNEQFF. CDR3 nucleotide sequence: TGTGCCAGCGTGACTCGACCCTACAATGAGCAGTTCTTC.

The rearrangement uses TRBV6-1 and TRBJ2-7; 9 nucleotides match TRBD2. Germline trimming cut 1 base from V and 4 bases from J; bases unmatched to any gene: 2. The V gene's germline CDR1 is MNHNS and CDR2 SASEGT. The CDR3 has 14 amino acids. The CDR3: CASSEGLAGYEQYF. DNA of the CDR3: TGTGCCAGCAGTGAAGGGCTAGCGGGATACGAGCAGTACTTC.

V and J are TRBV27 and TRBJ1-3; D is ambiguous. The CDR3 has 14 amino acids. V lost 2 bases to trimming and J lost 0 bases, with 5 bases between them. Germline values: CDR1 MNHEY, CDR2 SMNVEV (reference sequence). The CDR3 nucleotides are TGTGCCAGCAGTTTAAAGGGCTCTGGAAACACCATATATTTT. Encoded protein: CASSLKGSGNTIYF.

J is TRBJ2-7 and V is TRBV10-1; TRBD1 agrees at 9 bases. Germline V CDR1 and CDR2: WNHNN, SYGVQD (reference sequence). This CDR3 has 17 residues. V shed 6 bases and J 6 bases; nucleotides not matched to a gene: 18. The chain's CDR3 is CASSTTLGTGLLPEQYF. CDR3 in DNA: TGCGCCAGCAGCACCACTCTGGGGACAGGGCTCTTACCCGAGCAGTACTTC.

V is TRBV7-2 and J is TRBJ1-2, with 7 bases fitting TRBD1. V lost 5 bases and J lost 4; bases outside the gene matches: 7. Per germline, CDR1 SGHTA and CDR2 FQGNSA. The CDR3 extends over 14 amino acids. The DNA for the CDR3 is TGTGCCAGCAGCGCAAGCCGGGACAGCTATGGCTACACCTTC. Translating gives CASSASRDSYGYTF.

V and J are TRBV3-1 (or the pseudogene TRBV3-2) and TRBJ2-7; 7 nucleotides align to TRBD2. The J segment lost 3 bases and the V segment lost 1 base, leaving 6 bases of the junction unmatched. CDR3 length: 15 residues. Germline lookup yields CDR1 LGHDT and CDR2 YNNKEL (reference sequence). Written as DNA, the CDR3 is TGTGCCAGCAGCCAAGGGGGGGTAGCGGGCTACGAGCAGTACTTC. It encodes CASSQGGVAGYEQYF.

This rearrangement joins TRBV2 to TRBJ2-3; 9 bases match TRBD2. The CDR3 is made up of 15 amino acids. The V and J ends lost 6 bases and 1 base, in that order; junction bases with no gene match: 5. Germline V lookup: CDR1 SNHLY, CDR2 FYNNEI. The CDR3 DNA reads as TGTGCCAGCAGAGACCCTAGCGGGGGCACAGATACGCAGTATTTT. Its protein is CASRDPSGGTDTQYF.

This chain uses TRBV19 with TRBJ1-5; TRBD1 might be the D (5 bases). The ends were cut back, 7 bases at V and 4 bases at J, with 17 bases in the middle. Per germline, CDR1 LNHDA and CDR2 SQIVND (reference sequence). The CDR3 runs to 15 residues. In DNA form, the CDR3 reads TGTGCCAGTACCCTCCGCGGGGAGGGGAATCAGCCCCAGCATTTT. Encoded protein: CASTLRGEGNQPQHF.

The chain is built from TRBV7-3 and TRBJ2-3; 8 bases line up with TRBD1. Germline assignment: CDR1 SGHTA and CDR2 FQGTGA. J lost 0 bases, V lost 5 bases, and 4 bases had no gene match. The CDR3 spans 15 residues. The CDR3 sequence is CASSPGGGSTDTQYF. CDR3 coding DNA: TGTGCCAGCAGCCCAGGGGGCGGTAGCACAGATACGCAGTATTTT.

The gene calls are TRBV6-5 and TRBJ1-1; D is possibly TRBD1 (5 bases). The ends were cut back, 2 bases at V and 5 bases at J, with 9 bases in the middle. Germline loops: CDR1 MNHEY, CDR2 SVGAGI. The CDR3 loop spans 13 amino acids. In nucleotides, the CDR3 is TGTGCCAGCAGTTACGCAGGACAAACTGAAGCTTTCTTT. Encoded protein: CASSYAGQTEAFF.

The CDR3 DNA reads as TGTGCCAGCAGCCAGAAAATAGAACAGCCCCAGCATTTT. It codes for CASSQKIEQPQHF. V usage is TRBV4-2 and J usage is TRBJ1-5; D not certain. Trimming pared 3 bases from V and 7 bases from J, leaving 10 bases between. From germline, CDR1 is LGHNA and CDR2 YNFKEQ. The CDR3 consists of 13 residues.

The chain employs TRBV5-6 and TRBJ1-6; tentatively, D is TRBD1 (5 bases). Germline lookup yields CDR1 SGHDT and CDR2 YYEEEE. V gave up 3 bases and J gave up 10 bases, with 8 bases separating them. The length of the CDR3 is 12 residues. As DNA, the CDR3 is TGTGCCAGCAGCTGGGGCCAGTCACCCCTCCACTTT. It yields the protein CASSWGQSPLHF.